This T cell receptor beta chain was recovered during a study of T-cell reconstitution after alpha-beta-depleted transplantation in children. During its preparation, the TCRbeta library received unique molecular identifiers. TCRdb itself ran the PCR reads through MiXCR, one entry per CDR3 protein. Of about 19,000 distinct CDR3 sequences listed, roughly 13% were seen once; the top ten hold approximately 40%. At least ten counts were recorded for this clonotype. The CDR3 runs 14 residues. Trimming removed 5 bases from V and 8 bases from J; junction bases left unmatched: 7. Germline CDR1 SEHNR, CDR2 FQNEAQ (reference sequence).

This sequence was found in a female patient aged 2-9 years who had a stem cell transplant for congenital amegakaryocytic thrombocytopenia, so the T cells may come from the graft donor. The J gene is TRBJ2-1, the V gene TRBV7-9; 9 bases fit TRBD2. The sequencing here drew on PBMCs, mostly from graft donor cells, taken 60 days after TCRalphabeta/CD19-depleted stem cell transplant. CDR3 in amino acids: CASSQTSGRDEQFF. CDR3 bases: TGTGCCAGCAGCCAGACTAGCGGAAGGGATGAGCAGTTCTTC.